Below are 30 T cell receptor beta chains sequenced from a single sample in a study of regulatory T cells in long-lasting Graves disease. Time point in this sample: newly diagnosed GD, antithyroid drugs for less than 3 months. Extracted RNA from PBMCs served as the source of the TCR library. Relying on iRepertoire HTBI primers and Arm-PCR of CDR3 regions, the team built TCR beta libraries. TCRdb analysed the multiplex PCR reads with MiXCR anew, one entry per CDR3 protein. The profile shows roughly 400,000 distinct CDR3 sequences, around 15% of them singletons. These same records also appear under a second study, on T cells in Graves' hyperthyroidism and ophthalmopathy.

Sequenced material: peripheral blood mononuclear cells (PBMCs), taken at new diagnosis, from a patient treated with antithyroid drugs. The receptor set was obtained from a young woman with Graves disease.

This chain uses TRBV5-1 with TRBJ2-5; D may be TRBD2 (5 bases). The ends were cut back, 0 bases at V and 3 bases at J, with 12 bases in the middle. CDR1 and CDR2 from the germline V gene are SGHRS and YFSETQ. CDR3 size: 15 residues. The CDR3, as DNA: TGCGCCAGCAGCTTGGAGGGAATAGCGAAAGAGACCCAGTACTTC. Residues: CASSLEGIAKETQYF.

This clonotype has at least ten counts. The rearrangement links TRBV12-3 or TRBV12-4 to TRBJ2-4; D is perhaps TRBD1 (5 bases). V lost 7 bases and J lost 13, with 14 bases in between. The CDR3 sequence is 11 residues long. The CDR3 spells CASTTLGQQYF. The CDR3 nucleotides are TGTGCCAGCACCACCCTGGGGCAACAGTACTTC.

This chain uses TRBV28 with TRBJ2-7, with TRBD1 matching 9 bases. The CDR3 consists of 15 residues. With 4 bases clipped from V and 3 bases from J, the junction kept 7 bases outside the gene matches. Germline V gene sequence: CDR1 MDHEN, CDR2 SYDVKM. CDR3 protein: CASSWVPGQGYEQYF. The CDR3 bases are TGTGCCAGCAGTTGGGTTCCGGGACAGGGCTACGAGCAGTACTTC.

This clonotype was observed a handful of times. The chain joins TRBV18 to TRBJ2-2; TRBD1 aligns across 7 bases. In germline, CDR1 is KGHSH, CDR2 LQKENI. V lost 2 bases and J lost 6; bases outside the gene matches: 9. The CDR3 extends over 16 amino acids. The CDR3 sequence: CASSPFRDSLPGELFF. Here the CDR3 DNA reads TGTGCCAGCTCACCATTCCGGGACAGCCTCCCCGGGGAGCTGTTTTTT. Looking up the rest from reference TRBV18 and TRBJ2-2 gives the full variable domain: NAGVMQNPRHLVRRRGQEARLRCSPMKGHSHVYWYRQLPEEGLKFMVYLQKENIIDESGMPKERFSAEFPKEGPSILRIQQVVRGDSAAYFCASSPFRDSLPGELFFGEGSRLTVL.

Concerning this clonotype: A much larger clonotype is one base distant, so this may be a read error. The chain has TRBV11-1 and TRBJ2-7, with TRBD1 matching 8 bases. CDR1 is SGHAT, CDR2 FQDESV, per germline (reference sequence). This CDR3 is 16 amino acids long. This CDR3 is CASSVAPGTGSGEQYF. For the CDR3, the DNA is TGTGCCAGCAGCGTAGCCCCCGGGACAGGCAGCGGCGAGCAGTACTTC.

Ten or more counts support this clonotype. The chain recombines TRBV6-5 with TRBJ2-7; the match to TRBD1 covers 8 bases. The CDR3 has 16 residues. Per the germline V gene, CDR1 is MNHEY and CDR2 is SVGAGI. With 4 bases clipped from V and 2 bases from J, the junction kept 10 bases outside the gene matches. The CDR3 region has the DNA TGTGCCAGCAGTTCCTGGGCAGGGGGCCATCCCTACGAGCAGTACTTC. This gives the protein CASSSWAGGHPYEQYF.

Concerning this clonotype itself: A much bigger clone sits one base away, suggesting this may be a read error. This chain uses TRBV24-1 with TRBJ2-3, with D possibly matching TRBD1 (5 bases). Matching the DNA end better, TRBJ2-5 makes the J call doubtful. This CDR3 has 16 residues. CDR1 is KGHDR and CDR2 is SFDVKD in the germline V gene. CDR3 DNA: TGTGCCGCCAGTGATCCCCGGACACCGCAATTTGAGACCCAGTACTTC. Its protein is CAASDPRTPQFETQYF.

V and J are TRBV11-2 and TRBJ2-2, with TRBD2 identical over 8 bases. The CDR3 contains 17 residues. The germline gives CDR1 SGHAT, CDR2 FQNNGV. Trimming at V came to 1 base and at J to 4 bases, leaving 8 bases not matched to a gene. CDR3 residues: CASSLVAGGPTTGELFF. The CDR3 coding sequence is TGTGCCAGCAGCTTAGTTGCGGGAGGTCCAACCACCGGGGAGCTGTTTTTT.

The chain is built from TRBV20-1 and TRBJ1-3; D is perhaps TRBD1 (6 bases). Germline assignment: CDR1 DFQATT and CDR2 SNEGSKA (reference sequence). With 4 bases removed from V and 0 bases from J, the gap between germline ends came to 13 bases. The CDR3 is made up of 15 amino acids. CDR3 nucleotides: TGCAGTGCTACGAACACAGGGTACTCTGGAAACACCATATATTTT. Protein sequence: CSATNTGYSGNTIYF.

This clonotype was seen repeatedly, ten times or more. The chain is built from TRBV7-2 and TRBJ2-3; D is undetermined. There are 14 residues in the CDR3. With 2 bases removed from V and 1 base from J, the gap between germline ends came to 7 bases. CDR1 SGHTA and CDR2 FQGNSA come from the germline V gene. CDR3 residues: CASSLLWGTDTQYF. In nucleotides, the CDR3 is TGTGCCAGCAGCTTACTTTGGGGCACAGATACGCAGTATTTT.

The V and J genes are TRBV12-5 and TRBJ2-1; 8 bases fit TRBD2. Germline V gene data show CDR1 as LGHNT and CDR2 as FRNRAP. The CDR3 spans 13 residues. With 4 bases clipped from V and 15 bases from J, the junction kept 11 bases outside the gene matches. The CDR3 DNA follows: TGTGCTAGTGGTTCGCTCCTGACTAGCGATCTGTTCTTC. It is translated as CASGSLLTSDLFF.

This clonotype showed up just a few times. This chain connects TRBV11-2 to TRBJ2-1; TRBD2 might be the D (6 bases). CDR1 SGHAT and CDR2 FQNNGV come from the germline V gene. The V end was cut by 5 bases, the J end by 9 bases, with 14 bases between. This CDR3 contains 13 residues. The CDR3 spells CASSTGGIGEQFF. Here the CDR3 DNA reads TGTGCCAGCAGCACCGGGGGAATCGGTGAGCAGTTCTTC.

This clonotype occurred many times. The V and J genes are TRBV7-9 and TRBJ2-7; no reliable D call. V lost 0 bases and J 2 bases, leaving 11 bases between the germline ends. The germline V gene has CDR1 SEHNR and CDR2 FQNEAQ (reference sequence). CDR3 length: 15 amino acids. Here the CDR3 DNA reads TGTGCCAGCAGCTTAGCGGGGTTGGGTACCTACGAGCAGTACTTC. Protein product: CASSLAGLGTYEQYF.

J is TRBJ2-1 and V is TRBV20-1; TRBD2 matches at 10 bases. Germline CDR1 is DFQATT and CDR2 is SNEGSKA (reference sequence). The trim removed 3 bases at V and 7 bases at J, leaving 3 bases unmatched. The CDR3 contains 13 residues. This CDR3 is CSARGLAINEQFF. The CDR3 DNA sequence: TGCAGTGCTAGGGGACTAGCGATTAATGAGCAGTTCTTC.

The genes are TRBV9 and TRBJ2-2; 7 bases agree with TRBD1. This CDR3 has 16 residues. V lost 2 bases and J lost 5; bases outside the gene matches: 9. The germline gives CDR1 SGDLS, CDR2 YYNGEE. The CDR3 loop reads CASSVFKGALTGELFF. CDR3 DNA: TGTGCCAGCAGCGTCTTTAAGGGGGCCTTAACCGGGGAGCTGTTTTTT.

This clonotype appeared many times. CDR3 bases: TGTGCCAGCAGTTTAGGGATTGGGGCGGGAGGTACCTACGAGCAGTACTTC. Its translation is CASSLGIGAGGTYEQYF. The J gene is TRBJ2-7, the V gene TRBV27; 8 nucleotides match TRBD2. Germline V gene data show CDR1 as MNHEY and CDR2 as SMNVEV (reference sequence). The CDR3 runs to 17 residues. Trimming removed 2 bases from V and 2 bases from J; junction bases left unmatched: 11.

The DNA for the CDR3 is TGTGCCTGGACGCGTAGCTCCTACGAGCAGTACTTC. Its protein product is CAWTRSSYEQYF. The chain recombines TRBV30 with TRBJ2-7, with D unresolved. Germline CDR1 GTSNPN, CDR2 SVGIG (reference sequence). Between the trimmed V and J ends, which lost 4 bases and 0 bases, there was a span of 7 bases. CDR3 length: 12 amino acids.

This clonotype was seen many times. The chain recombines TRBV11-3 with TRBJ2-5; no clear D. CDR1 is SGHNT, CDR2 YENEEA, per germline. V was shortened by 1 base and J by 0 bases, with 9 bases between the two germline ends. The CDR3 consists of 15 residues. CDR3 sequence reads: CASSLGWTNQETQYF. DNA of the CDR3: TGTGCCAGCAGCTTAGGATGGACCAACCAAGAGACCCAGTACTTC.

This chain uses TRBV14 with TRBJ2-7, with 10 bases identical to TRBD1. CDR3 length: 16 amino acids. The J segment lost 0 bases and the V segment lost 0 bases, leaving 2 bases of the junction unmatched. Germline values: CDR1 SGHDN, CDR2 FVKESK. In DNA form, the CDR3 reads TGTGCCAGCAGCCAAGATCGGACAGGGGGCTCCTACGAGCAGTACTTC. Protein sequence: CASSQDRTGGSYEQYF. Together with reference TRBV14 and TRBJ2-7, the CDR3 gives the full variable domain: EAGVTQFPSHSVIEKGQTVTLRCDPISGHDNLYWYRRVMGKEIKFLLHFVKESKQDESGMPNNRFLAERTGGTYSTLKVQPAELEDSGVYFCASSQDRTGGSYEQYFGPGTRLTVT.

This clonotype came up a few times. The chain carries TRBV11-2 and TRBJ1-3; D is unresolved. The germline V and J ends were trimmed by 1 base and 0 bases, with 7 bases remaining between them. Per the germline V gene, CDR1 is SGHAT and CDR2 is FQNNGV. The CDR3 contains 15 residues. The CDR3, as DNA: TGTGCCAGCAGCTTAGGGACCAACTCTGGAAACACCATATATTTT. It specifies CASSLGTNSGNTIYF.

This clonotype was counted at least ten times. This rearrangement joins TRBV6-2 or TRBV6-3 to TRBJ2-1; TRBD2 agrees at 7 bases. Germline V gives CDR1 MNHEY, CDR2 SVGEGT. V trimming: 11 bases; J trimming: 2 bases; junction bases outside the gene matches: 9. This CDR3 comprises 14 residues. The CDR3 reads CASNRGLAYNEQFF. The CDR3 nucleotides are TGTGCCTCCAACCGTGGACTAGCCTACAATGAGCAGTTCTTC.

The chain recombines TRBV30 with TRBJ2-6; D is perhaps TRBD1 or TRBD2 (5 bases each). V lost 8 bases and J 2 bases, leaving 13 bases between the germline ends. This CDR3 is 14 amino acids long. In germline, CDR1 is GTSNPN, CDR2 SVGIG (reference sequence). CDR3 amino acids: CAVGEGTGANVLTF. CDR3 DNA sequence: TGTGCCGTCGGTGAGGGGACTGGGGCCAACGTCCTGACTTTC.

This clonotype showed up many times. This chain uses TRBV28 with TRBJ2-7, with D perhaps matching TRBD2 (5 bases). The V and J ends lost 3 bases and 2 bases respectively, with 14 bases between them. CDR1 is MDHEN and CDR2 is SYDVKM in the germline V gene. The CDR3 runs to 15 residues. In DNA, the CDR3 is TGTGCCAGCAGTTTGAGGACTCGAAGGGCCTACGAGCAGTACTTC. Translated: CASSLRTRRAYEQYF.

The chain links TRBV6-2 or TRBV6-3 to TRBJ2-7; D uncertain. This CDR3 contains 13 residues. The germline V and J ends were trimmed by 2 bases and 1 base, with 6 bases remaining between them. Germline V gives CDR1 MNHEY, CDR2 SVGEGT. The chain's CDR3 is CASSYERSYEQYF. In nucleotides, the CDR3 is TGTGCCAGCAGTTACGAAAGATCCTACGAGCAGTACTTC.

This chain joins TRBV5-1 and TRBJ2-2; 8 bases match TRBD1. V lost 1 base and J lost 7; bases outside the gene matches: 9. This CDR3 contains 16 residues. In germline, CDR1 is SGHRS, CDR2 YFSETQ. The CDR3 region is CASSLNPDRVRGELFF. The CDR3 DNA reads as TGCGCCAGCAGCTTGAATCCGGACAGGGTGCGCGGGGAGCTGTTTTTT.

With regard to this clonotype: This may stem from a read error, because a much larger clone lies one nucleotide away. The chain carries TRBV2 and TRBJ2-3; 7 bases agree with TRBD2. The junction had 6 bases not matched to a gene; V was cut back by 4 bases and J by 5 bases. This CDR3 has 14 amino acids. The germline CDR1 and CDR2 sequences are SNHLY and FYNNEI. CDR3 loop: CASSVGLGEDTQYF. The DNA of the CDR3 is TGTGCCAGCAGTGTCGGACTAGGAGAAGATACGCAGTATTTT.

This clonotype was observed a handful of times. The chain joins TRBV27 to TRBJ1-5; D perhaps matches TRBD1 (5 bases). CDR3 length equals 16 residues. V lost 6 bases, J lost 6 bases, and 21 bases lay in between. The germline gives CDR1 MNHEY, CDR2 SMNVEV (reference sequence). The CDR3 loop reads CASSPLEGARSQPQHF. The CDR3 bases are TGTGCCAGCAGCCCCCTGGAAGGGGCTCGCAGTCAGCCCCAGCATTTT.

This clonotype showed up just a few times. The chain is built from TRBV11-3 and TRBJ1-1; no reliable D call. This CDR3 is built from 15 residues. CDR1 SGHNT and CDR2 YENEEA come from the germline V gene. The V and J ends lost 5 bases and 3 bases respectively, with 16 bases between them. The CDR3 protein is CASSKAAGRDTEAFF. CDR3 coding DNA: TGTGCCAGCAGCAAGGCGGCAGGACGGGACACTGAAGCTTTCTTT.

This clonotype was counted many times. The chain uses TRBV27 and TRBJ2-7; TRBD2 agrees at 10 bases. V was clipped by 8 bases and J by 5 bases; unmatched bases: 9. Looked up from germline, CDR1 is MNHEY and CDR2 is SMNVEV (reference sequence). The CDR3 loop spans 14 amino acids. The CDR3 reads CASWEREGRDEQYF. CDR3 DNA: TGTGCCAGCTGGGAGCGGGAGGGCCGGGACGAGCAGTACTTC.

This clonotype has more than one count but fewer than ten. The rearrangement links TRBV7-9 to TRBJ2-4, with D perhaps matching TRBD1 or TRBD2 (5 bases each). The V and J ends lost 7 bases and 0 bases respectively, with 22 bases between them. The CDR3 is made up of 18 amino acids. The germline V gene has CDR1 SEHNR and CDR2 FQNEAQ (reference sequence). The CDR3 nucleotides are TGTGCCAGCACCCCCCAGCGTATCGGGGCGATAGCCAAAAACATTCAGTACTTC. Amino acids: CASTPQRIGAIAKNIQYF.